This TCR beta chain was recorded in a study of blood T cells in healthy people across ages. As for the study in general: Template switching retrieved approximately one barcoded beta molecule for each two T cells.

The CDR3 spans 18 residues. Germline CDR1 reads LGHNA; CDR2 reads YNFKEQ. V lost 3 bases and J 0 bases, leaving 15 bases between the germline ends. Using a J-beta primer mix together with a sample-barcoded 5' primer, a second PCR was run for about 6 to 12 cycles. A template-switch adaptor with 12 random nucleotides tagged each cDNA molecule. TCRdb fed the 5' RACE reads into MiXCR, producing one record per CDR3 protein. The sample shows about 800,000 distinct CDR3 sequences, 25% of them seen only once. About this clonotype itself: Its antigen is not known.

Study-wide points: Across samples, TCR beta diversity tracked strongly with naive T cell percentage.

The same specimen was also included in a second study, on T cells of mothers and their children.

The sample consisted of blood. The chain combines TRBV4-2 with TRBJ2-6; D unclear. This sequence was found in a boy aged 5-17 years in good health. For the CDR3, the DNA is TGTGCCAGCAGCCACTTCTTGAAAGGCAGCTCTGGGGCCAACGTCCTGACTTTC. Amino acid sequence: CASSHFLKGSSGANVLTF.